This T cell receptor (beta chain) emerged from a study of blood T cells in healthy people across ages. Study-level points and caveats: Shifts in expanded clonotypes may have been confounded by donor CMV status, which was unknown. The recorded TCR beta diversity per million T cells decreased in a roughly linear manner with age.

CDR3 length: 17 residues. Trimming took 4 bases from V and 5 from J; bases not matched to a gene: 16. The germline V gene has CDR1 SGHKS and CDR2 YYEKEE (reference sequence). As to this clonotype: The antigen is undetermined.

The second PCR ran roughly 6 to 11 cycles with a sample-barcoded 5' primer and J-beta primers. Every single cDNA molecule received a tag from a template-switch adaptor with 12 random nucleotides. TCRdb re-derived calls from the 5' RACE reads in MiXCR, one entry per CDR3 protein. The table has 2 million or so distinct CDR3 sequences, 49% seen once. V is TRBV5-5 and J is TRBJ2-5, with 8 nucleotides matching TRBD1. This TCR was recovered from a woman aged 40 to 55 in good health. The sample taken for sequencing was blood. The CDR3 sequence: CASSRFYRTGRSETQYF. The CDR3 nucleotides read TGTGCCAGCAGCCGCTTCTATCGGACAGGGCGGAGCGAGACCCAGTACTTC. The full variable domain, rest sourced from reference TRBV5-5 and TRBJ2-5, is DAGVTQSPTHLIKTRGQQVTLRCSPISGHKSVSWYQQVLGQGPQFIFQYYEKEERGRGNFPDRFSARQFPNYSSELNVNALLLGDSALYLCASSRFYRTGRSETQYFGPGTRLLVL.